Reported below is one T cell receptor beta chain. It has no known antigen specificity. Within one base of it there is no much larger clone, and no base qualities were kept. The CDR1 and CDR2 encoded by the germline V gene (reference sequence) are LNHDA and SQIVND. Ends trimmed: V by 5 bases, J by 2 bases; bases unmatched to a gene: 11. Counted from cysteine to phenylalanine, this CDR3 has 17 amino acids. The DNA shown is the 51-base CDR3, in frame from base 1. TCRbeta CDR3 regions were amplified from genomic DNA using the immunoSEQ Assay, a bias-controlled multiplex PCR. The paper's data handling went like this. The number of nucleated cells in each sample was estimated from the amplification of reference gene primers within the assay. To quantify the absolute abundance of each unique TCRbeta CDR3 rearrangement, sequence reads were collapsed and filtered. Productive Simpson clonality was computed per sample as the square root of Simpson's diversity index over productive rearrangements. TCRdb carries this immuneACCESS record with in-frame sequences only. Its versions omit some clonotypes, under half of them owing to an unresolved V gene in the studies checked, with the rest unexplained. V, J and clone size derive from that table, while D and trimming were established from the DNA sequence. The table for this sample lists around 100,000 clones; around four fifths of them were counted only once. Around 15% of the sample is in the top ten clones.

This sample was included in a study of blood T cell repertoires in COVID-19 (TCRdb year 2020). Regarding the study in general: Collaborator samples came from the United States, Italy and Spain and covered acute and convalescent phases of COVID-19. The material from the prospective study consisted of cDNA or gDNA derived from T cells, B-cell-depleted T cells, or PBMCs. Deeply sampled blood TCRbeta repertoires from subjects exposed to, actively infected with, or recovered from COVID-19 were included in the dataset. The repertoires were released in a freely available public database intended as a resource for research on the immune response to SARS-CoV-2. Samples were obtained from the ongoing ImmuneRACE study (first 160 participants) and from over 1,000 subjects provided by 6 global collaborators. The sample metadata nearly always contained a de-identified subject ID, COVID-19 status, age in years and sex. HLA class I and class II types, where available, came from metadata supplied by the sample provider rather than from assay-based typing.

Collaborating institutions collected whole blood in K2EDTA tubes following their own protocols. For TCRbeta analysis, collaborator samples were shipped as frozen whole blood, as isolated PBMCs, or as DNA extracted from either sample type. Paper-wide results and their limitations: The quantity of clinical and demographic metadata differed by source and by participant and was supplied without curation.

This TCR derives from a man between 50 and 59 years old with active or convalescent COVID-19. Source material: peripheral blood. The chain was built from TRBV19 and TRBJ2-2; 7 junctional bases match TRBD1. The CDR3 corresponds to CASSSPHRGYNTGELFF. At the DNA level, the sequence is TGTGCCAGTAGTTCCCCCCACAGGGGTTATAACACCGGGGAGCTGTTTTTT.